The entry that follows covers one TCR beta chain sequence. The source of the sample is a study of T cell changes during pregnancy in multiple sclerosis. Data came from immunoSEQ multiplex PCR; TCRdb stores just in-frame clones and leaves some out. Of tens of thousands of clones in the sample, 75% to 90% were seen once. The CDR3 sequence is 16 residues long. Germline CDR1 ENHRY, CDR2 SYGVKD. Trimming shortened V by 0 bases and J by 0 bases, and 9 bases separated the two germline ends. The sequence came from a female donor with multiple sclerosis, enrolled in a pregnancy study. This chain connects TRBV10-3 to TRBJ1-3; the D is unclear. The material sequenced was peripheral blood, taken before pregnancy. For the CDR3, the DNA is TGTGCCATCAGTGAGTCGGTCGGAGACTCTGGAAACACCATATATTTT. It is translated as CAISESVGDSGNTIYF.